The entry that follows covers one T cell receptor beta chain sequence. No cognate antigen has been identified for it. No quality values exist for individual bases; no much larger clone is one base distant. This sample includes further DNA sequences coding for the same CDR3. At the junction V is shortened by 0 bases and J by 2 bases, with 4 bases in between. The CDR3 runs 13 residues from the cysteine to the phenylalanine. Here the CDR3 DNA is all that survives: 39 bases in frame from base 1. The germline V gene (reference sequence) provides CDR1 SEHNR and CDR2 FQNEAQ. This sample is part of a study of T cell responses to AZD1222 COVID-19 vaccine (dated by TCRdb to about 2021). As for the study more broadly: A total of about 230 trial participants underwent TCR sequencing, of whom some 210 received two doses of AZD1222 and about 25 received two doses of the MenACWY control vaccine. Enrollment into the trials was organized by age into subgroups of 18-55, 56-69 and 70-plus years, and those subgroups contained roughly 150, 30 and 60 TCR-sequenced participants, respectively. What the authors observed across the whole study: Reportedly, close to half of the unique spike-specific TCRs recognized epitopes lying outside the regions that are mutated in the B.1.351 and B.1.1.7 variants. Most participants were white British and females outnumbered males, and the authors suggested that clonal diversity may have been underestimated. Because no day 14 peak-response samples were available, repertoires were characterized only after the peak T cell response. Only five or six AZD1222 recipients were SARS-CoV-2 seropositive at baseline, limiting conclusions about previously exposed vaccinees. A significant rise in spike-specific TCR breadth and depth was observed after two AZD1222 doses relative to day 0 and relative to MenACWY recipients. In the small 56-69-year group, the increase in depth fell short of significance, most likely because of low power. The whole spike protein was spanned by vaccine-associated CD4 TCRs, and dominant responses were seen in regions 160-218 and 743-854.

The sample's time point label, in plain terms: about 28 days (+/-7) after the second vaccine dose. AZD1222 recipients given second doses at about 4 weeks or at about 12 weeks were pooled, since spike-specific TCR depth and breadth were not found to differ between the two schedules. The vaccinee samples were drawn from two UK trials, COV001 and COV002, one of which was a single-blind randomized controlled phase 2/3 trial testing AZD1222 (ChAdOx1 nCoV-19) in healthy adults. Trial participant PBMC samples were collected at day 0 and day 28 after the second dose for TCRbeta chain sequencing. The CDR3 regions of human TCRbeta chains were analyzed by immunosequencing. In the authors' own workflow: Repertoire TCRs were checked for matches against a reference library of SARS-CoV-2-specific TCRs that had been generated using the MIRA antigen-specificity platform. Breadth was defined as the fraction of unique TCRs that were SARS-CoV-2-associated. Depth was defined as the fraction of total T cells that were SARS-CoV-2-associated. Using the MIRA data, each spike-specific TCR was assigned both to the spike region to which the TCR was reactive and to a CD4 or CD8 class. Log10-transformed breadth and depth values were compared by one-way ANOVA with Sidak's multiple comparisons tests. In its TCRdb copy, this immuneACCESS table keeps in-frame sequences only and misses some clones. Where compared with another copy, unresolved V genes explain less than half of these, and the others have no known cause. From that table come the V and J calls and clone size; the DNA was used to work out D and trimming. The table for this sample lists over 100,000 clones; roughly 93% of them were counted only once. Roughly 0.98% of the sample lies in the top ten.

The sequence derives from an adult who received the AZD1222 COVID-19 vaccine. The material sequenced was peripheral blood, taken 28 days after the second AZD1222 dose. The V and J genes are TRBV7-9 and TRBJ1-2, with the D segment identity uncertain. The DNA sequence is given as TGTGCCAGCAGCTTAGCCAGAAACTATGGCTACACCTTC. This sequence encodes CASSLARNYGYTF. Full variable domain (CDR3 extended with the reference TRBV7-9 and TRBJ1-2 proteins): DTGVSQNPRHKITKRGQNVTFRCDPISEHNRLYWYRQTLGQGPEFLTYFQNEAQLEKSRLLSDRFSAERPKGSFSTLEIQRTEQGDSAMYLCASSLARNYGYTFGSGTRLTVV.